The source of this T cell receptor (beta chain) is a study of T cell responses to AZD1222 COVID-19 vaccine. Study-level points and caveats: The donor group comprised mostly white British people and more females; the analysis possibly underestimated clonal diversity.

Sequencing was performed with immunoSEQ multiplex PCR; in TCRdb, only in-frame clones are kept and a portion is missing. The sample has some 130,000 clones; roughly 90% are singletons. The CDR3 length is 15 residues. Germline CDR1 is SGHVS and CDR2 is FNYEAQ. V lost 4 bases and J 0 bases, leaving 9 bases between the germline ends. Worth noting for this clone: Antigen: not known.

J is TRBJ1-4 and V is TRBV7-6, with D possibly TRBD1 on 5 matching bases. This material consisted of peripheral blood, taken 28 days after the second AZD1222 dose. The TCR comes from an adult who received the AZD1222 COVID-19 vaccine. The CDR3 sequence: CASSSDRATNEKLFF. The DNA for the CDR3 is TGTGCCAGCAGCTCCGACAGAGCAACTAATGAAAAACTGTTTTTT.